The clone carrying this TCR beta chain showed up just a few times. The CDR3 loop spans 16 amino acids. The germline V gene has CDR1 SEHNR and CDR2 FQNEAQ (reference sequence). V lost 0 bases to trimming and J lost 5 bases; unmatched junction nucleotides: 4. The data derive from a study of blood T cells in healthy people across ages. Using a J-beta primer mix together with a sample-barcoded 5' primer, a second PCR was run for roughly 6 to 11 cycles. TCRdb used MiXCR to reprocess the 5' RACE reads, holding one entry per CDR3 protein. The sample includes about 590,000 distinct CDR3 sequences, approximately 30% of them seen just once.

The receptor's source is a woman aged 80 or over in good health. This chain joins TRBV7-9 and TRBJ1-4, with TRBD1 matching over 9 bases. The specimen sequenced was blood. The CDR3 here is CASSLAGQGGNEKLFF. The CDR3 region has the DNA TGTGCCAGCAGCTTAGCGGGACAGGGTGGAAATGAAAAACTGTTTTTT. Supplemented by reference TRBV7-9 and TRBJ1-4, the full variable domain reads DTGVSQNPRHKITKRGQNVTFRCDPISEHNRLYWYRQTLGQGPEFLTYFQNEAQLEKSRLLSDRFSAERPKGSFSTLEIQRTEQGDSAMYLCASSLAGQGGNEKLFFGSGTQLSVL.